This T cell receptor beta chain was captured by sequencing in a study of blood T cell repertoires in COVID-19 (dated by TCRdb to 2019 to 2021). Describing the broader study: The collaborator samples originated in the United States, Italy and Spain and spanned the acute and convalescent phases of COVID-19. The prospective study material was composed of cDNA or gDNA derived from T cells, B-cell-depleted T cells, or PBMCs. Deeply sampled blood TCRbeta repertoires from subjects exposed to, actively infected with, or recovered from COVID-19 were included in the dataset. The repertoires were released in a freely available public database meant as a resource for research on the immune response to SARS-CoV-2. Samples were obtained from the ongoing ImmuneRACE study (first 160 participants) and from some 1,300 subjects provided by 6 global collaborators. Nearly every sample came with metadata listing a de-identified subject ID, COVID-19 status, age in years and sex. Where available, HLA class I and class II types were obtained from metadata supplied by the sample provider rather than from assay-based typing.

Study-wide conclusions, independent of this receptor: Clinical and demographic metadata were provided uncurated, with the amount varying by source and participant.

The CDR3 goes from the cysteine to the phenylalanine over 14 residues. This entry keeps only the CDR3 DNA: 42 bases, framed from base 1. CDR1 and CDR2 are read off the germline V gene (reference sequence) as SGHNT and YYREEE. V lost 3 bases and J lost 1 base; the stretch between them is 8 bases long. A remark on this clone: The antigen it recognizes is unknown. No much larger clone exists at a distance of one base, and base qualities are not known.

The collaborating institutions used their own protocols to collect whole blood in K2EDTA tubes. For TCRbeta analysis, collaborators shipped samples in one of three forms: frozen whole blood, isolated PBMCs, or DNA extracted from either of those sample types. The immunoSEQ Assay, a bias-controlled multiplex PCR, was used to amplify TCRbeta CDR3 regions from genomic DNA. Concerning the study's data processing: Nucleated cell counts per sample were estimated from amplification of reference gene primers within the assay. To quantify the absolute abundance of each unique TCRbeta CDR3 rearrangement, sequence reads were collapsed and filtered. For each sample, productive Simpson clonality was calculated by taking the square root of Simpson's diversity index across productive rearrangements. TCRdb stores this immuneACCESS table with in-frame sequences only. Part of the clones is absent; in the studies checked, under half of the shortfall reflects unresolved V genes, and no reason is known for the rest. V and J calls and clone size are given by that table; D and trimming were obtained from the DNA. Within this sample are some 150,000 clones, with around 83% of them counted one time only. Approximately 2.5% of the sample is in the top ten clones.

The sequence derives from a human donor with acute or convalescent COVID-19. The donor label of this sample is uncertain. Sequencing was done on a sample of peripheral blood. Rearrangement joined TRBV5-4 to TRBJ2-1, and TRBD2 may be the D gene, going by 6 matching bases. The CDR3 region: CASSSGGSYNEQFF. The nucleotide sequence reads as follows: TGTGCCAGCAGCTCCGGGGGTTCCTACAATGAGCAGTTCTTC.